The clone carrying this TCR beta chain showed up just a few times. Its antigen is currently unknown. V lost 8 bases, J lost 6 bases, and 14 bases lay in between. This CDR3 has 14 residues. Germline-derived CDR1 and CDR2 are MNHEY and SMNVEV (reference sequence). TCRdb processed the reads anew with MiXCR; each CDR3 protein has one entry. The sample consists of about 830,000 distinct CDR3 sequences, roughly 33% of them appearing once. The data were taken from a study of T cell repertoires in cytomegalovirus infection. The receptor was derived from a human donor in good health (CMV status not recorded). Some clones in this sample may be carry-over from other donors' samples. V usage is TRBV27 and J usage is TRBJ1-6, with D perhaps TRBD1 (6 bases). Source: cultured CD8+ T cells from PBMCs, taken from culture after CMV antigen stimulation. CDR3 in DNA: TGTGCCAGCCGAGAGGGCAGGGGTAATTCACCCCTCCACTTT. Encoded protein: CASREGRGNSPLHF.